This T cell receptor beta chain stems from a study of T cells after yellow fever vaccination (dated by TCRdb to between 2018 and 2020). At the level of the whole study: The SMART-Seq v4 Ultra Low Input RNA kit was used to prepare libraries from fractions with low cell numbers. Bulk TCR alpha and beta repertoires were sequenced longitudinally to track T-cell clones before and after primary and booster YFV17D yellow fever vaccination. Two healthy male donors, one aged 18 to 30 and one aged 30 to 40 years, made up the cohort. Bulk PBMC replicates and cell subsets were isolated from blood drawn at multiple timepoints before and after both primary and secondary immunization. The full study reports these points: A small share of clonotypes was detected in both CD4 and CD8 compartments, with the overlap likely arising from convergent recombination. Only two donors were included in the study, so the extent to which the findings can be generalized is limited. Computational filtering was needed because FACS-sorted repertoires could contain abundant contaminating clonotypes from the bulk population. Most clones expanded after primary vaccination (almost 97% of CD4 and 88% of CD8) were re-detected after the booster, suggesting that broad memory maintenance occurred. Compared with the primary T-cell response, the secondary T-cell response was weaker but faster, peaking on day 5 rather than day 15.

Spanning cysteine to phenylalanine, the CDR3 consists of 16 amino acids. The retained sequence is limited to the CDR3, 48 bases, with the frame set at the first base. Reading the germline V gene (reference sequence) gives CDR1 DFQATT and CDR2 SNEGSKA. Trimming takes 3 bases off V and 4 bases off J; junction bases not matched to a gene: 11. What this sample's treatment or condition label stands for: live attenuated yellow fever vaccine strain. At each blood-draw timepoint, two biological replicates of bulk PBMCs were obtained. PBMCs were isolated from peripheral blood using a standard Ficoll-Paque protocol. TriZol was used to extract RNA from bulk PBMCs, from CD4 and CD8 fractions, and from dextramer-positive and dextramer-negative fractions. As to this clonotype: The specificity of this receptor is unknown. Within one base of it there is no much larger clone, and no base qualities were kept.

Synthesis of TCR cDNA relied on 5'RACE template switching, a step that introduced a universal primer site along with unique molecular identifiers. Priming of cDNA synthesis was performed from both the TCR alpha and TCR beta constant segments. Libraries were amplified in two PCR steps, with sample barcodes and sequencing adapters added in the second step. Libraries were sequenced on Illumina HiSeq 2500 (2x100 bp) or NovaSeq (2x150 bp). In the original analysis: Demultiplexing of reads and collapsing into UMI consensus sequences were performed with MIGEC, and V(D)J alignment was carried out with MiXCR. Clonotypes responding to the vaccine were identified with edgeR on replicate PBMC samples, with the criteria of FDR below 0.01 and a log2 fold change above 5 up to day 15. Each bulk clonotype received a CD4 or CD8 identity based on whether the sequenced CD4 or CD8 repertoire contained that clonotype at higher abundance. The public reads were run again by TCRdb, first through fastp at Q25 and then through MiXCR, and only productive beta chains were kept. A single entry per CDR3 protein holds the most common genes and DNA from its merged rows. What appears here as the V and J calls and clone size reflects TCRdb's work, not the paper's. Recorded for this sample are approximately 510,000 distinct CDR3 sequences; 21% of them occurred a single time. The ten largest clonotypes hold roughly a sixth of the sample.

The chain is encoded by TRBV20-1 joined to TRBJ2-1, and 8 junctional nucleotides match TRBD1. The clonotype originates from a man in his late teens or twenties who received the YFV17D yellow fever vaccine. The sequenced sample was PBMCs, obtained 21 days after the first yellow fever vaccination. At the DNA level, the sequence is TGCAGTGCTAGCGGGACAGGAAGTGGGACGTACAATGAGCAGTTCTTC. This codes for CSASGTGSGTYNEQFF.